This T cell receptor beta chain is drawn from a study of cytomegalovirus exposure and HLA in healthy donors. Regarding the study as a whole: Researchers counted over 150 TCR beta chains as cytomegalovirus-associated. Accounts indicate the classifier identified cytomegalovirus status with strong specificity and sensitivity.

Concerning this clone itself: Its matching antigen is unknown.

In the PCR, 60 Vbeta and 13 Jbeta primers were used. Measured with immunoSEQ multiplex PCR; TCRdb has only the in-frame clones, and not every one. Of 190,000 or so clones listed, under 90% are singletons. With 0 bases clipped from V and 0 bases from J, the junction kept 9 bases outside the gene matches. The CDR3 covers 20 residues. Germline V lookup: CDR1 SGHTA, CDR2 FQGTGA. V is TRBV7-3 and J is TRBJ1-3, with 12 bases identical to TRBD1. This clonotype was obtained from a boy aged 2-9 years in good health and CMV-seronegative. Sequences were obtained from PBMCs. The CDR3: CASSLTGGTGGSISGNTIYF. CDR3 sequence (DNA): TGTGCCAGCAGCTTAACTGGCGGGACAGGGGGCTCCATCTCTGGAAACACCATATATTTT.